This T cell receptor (beta chain) was found in a study of T cell responses to AZD1222 COVID-19 vaccine. Study observations and caveats: Among the donors, most were white British and more were female, and clonal diversity was possibly underestimated. Baseline serology detected seropositivity in only a handful of AZD1222 recipients. Spike-wide coverage was observed for vaccine-associated CD4 TCRs, with dominant responses at 160-218 and 743-854. Without day 14 samples, only post-peak T cell repertoires were studied.

Comments on this clone: Its antigen is not identified.

V was cut by 2 bases and J by 7 bases, with 8 bases left in between. The CDR3 totals 12 residues. Method: immunoSEQ multiplex PCR; TCRdb's copy keeps in-frame clones and lacks some. The sample carries under 200,000 clones, 85% to 95% recorded once. This specimen consisted of peripheral blood, obtained 28 days after the second dose of the MenACWY control vaccine. This sequence joins TRBV12-3 or TRBV12-4 and TRBJ1-1; D not certain. This receptor was taken from an adult who received the MenACWY meningococcal vaccine as a control. DNA for the CDR3: TGTGCCAGCAGTTTATCGGCAGTTGAAGCTTTCTTT. It translates to CASSLSAVEAFF.